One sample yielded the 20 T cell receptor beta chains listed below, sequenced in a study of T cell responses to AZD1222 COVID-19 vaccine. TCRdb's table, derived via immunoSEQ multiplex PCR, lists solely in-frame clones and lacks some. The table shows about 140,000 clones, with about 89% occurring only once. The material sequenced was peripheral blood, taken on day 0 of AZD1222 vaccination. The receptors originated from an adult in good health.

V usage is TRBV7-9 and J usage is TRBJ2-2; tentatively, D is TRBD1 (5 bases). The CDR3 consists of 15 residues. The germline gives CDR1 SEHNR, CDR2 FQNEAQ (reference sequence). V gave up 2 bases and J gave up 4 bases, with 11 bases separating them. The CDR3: CASSLFQGRTGELFF. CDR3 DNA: TGTGCCAGCAGCTTATTCCAGGGCCGCACCGGGGAGCTGTTTTTT. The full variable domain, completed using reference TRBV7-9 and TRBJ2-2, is DTGVSQNPRHKITKRGQNVTFRCDPISEHNRLYWYRQTLGQGPEFLTYFQNEAQLEKSRLLSDRFSAERPKGSFSTLEIQRTEQGDSAMYLCASSLFQGRTGELFFGEGSRLTVL.

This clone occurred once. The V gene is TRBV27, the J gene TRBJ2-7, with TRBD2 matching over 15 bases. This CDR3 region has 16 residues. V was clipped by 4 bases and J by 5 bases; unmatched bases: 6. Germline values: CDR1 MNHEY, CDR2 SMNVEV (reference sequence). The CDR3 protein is CASSSRTSGRANEQYF. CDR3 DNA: TGTGCCAGCAGTTCAAGGACTAGCGGGAGGGCCAACGAGCAGTACTTC.

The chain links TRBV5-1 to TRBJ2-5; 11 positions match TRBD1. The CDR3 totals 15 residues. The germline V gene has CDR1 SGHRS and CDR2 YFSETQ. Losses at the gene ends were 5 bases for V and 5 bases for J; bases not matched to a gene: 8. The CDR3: CASSLWTGGAETQYF. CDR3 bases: TGCGCCAGCAGTCTCTGGACAGGGGGCGCGGAGACCCAGTACTTC.

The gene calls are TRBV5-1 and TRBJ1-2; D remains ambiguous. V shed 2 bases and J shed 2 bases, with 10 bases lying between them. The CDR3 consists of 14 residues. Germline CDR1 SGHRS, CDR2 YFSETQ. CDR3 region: CASSFEGKNYGYTF. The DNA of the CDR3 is TGCGCCAGCAGCTTCGAAGGGAAGAACTATGGCTACACCTTC.

The CDR3 DNA reads as TGTGCCAGCAGTTCCAAAGACACCTTAGGACAGCCCCAGCATTTT. As protein: CASSSKDTLGQPQHF. The chain combines TRBV6-1 with TRBJ1-5; D is unresolved. CDR3 size: 15 residues. The V end lost 5 bases, the J end lost 7 bases, and 18 bases lay between the germline ends. Germline CDR1 MNHNS, CDR2 SASEGT.

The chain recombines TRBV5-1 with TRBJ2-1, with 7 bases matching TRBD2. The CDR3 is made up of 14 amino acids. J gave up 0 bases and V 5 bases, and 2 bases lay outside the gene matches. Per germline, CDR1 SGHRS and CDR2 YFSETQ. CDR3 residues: CASRGGSSYNEQFF. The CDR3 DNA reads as TGCGCCAGCAGGGGCGGGAGCTCCTACAATGAGCAGTTCTTC.

As DNA, the CDR3 is TGTGCCAGCAGCCAACCCGGACTAGCGGGATACCGCAATGAGCAGTTCTTC. This gives the protein CASSQPGLAGYRNEQFF. The chain has TRBV3-1 (or the pseudogene TRBV3-2) and TRBJ2-1, with 12 bases matching TRBD2. Looked up from germline, CDR1 is LGHDT and CDR2 is YNNKEL (reference sequence). The length of the CDR3 is 17 residues. V trimming: 2 bases; J trimming: 6 bases; junction bases outside the gene matches: 8.

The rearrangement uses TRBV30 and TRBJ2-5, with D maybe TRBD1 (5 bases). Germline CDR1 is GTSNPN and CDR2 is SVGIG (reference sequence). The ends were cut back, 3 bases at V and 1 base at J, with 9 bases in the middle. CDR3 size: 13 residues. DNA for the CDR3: TGTGCCTGGAGGGGGCGCGGCCAAGAGACCCAGTACTTC. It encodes CAWRGRGQETQYF.

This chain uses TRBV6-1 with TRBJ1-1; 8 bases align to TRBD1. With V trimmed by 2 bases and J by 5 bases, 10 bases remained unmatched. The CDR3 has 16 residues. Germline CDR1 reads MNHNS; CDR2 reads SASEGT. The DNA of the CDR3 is TGTGCCAGCAGTGAATGGACAGGGTGGGGCGGAACTGAAGCTTTCTTT. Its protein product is CASSEWTGWGGTEAFF.

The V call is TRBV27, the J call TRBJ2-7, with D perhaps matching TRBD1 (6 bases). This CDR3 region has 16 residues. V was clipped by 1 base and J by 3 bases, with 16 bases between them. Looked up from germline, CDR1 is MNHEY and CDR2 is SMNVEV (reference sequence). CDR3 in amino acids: CASSLFAPATGYEQYF. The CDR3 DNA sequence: TGTGCCAGCAGTTTATTCGCCCCGGCGACAGGCTACGAGCAGTACTTC.

The CDR3 loop reads CASSLSTNYGYTF. The CDR3, as DNA: TGTGCCAGCAGCTTATCGACTAACTATGGCTACACCTTC. The chain combines TRBV5-6 with TRBJ1-2; D unresolved. CDR1 and CDR2 from the germline V gene are SGHDT and YYEEEE. This CDR3 has 13 amino acids. Between the trimmed V and J ends, which lost 2 bases and 0 bases, there was a span of 5 bases.

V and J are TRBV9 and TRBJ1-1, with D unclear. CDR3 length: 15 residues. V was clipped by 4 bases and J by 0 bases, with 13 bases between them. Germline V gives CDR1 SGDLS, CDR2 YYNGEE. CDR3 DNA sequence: TGTGCCAGCAGCAACCGAATAGGGATGAACACTGAAGCTTTCTTT. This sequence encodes CASSNRIGMNTEAFF. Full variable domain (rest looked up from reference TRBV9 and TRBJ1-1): DSGVTQTPKHLITATGQRVTLRCSPRSGDLSVYWYQQSLDQGLQFLIQYYNGEERAKGNILERFSAQQFPDLHSELNLSSLELGDSALYFCASSNRIGMNTEAFFGQGTRLTVV.

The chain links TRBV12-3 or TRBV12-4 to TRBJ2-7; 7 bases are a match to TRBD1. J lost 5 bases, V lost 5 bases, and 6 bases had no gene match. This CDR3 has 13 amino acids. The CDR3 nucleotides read TGTGCCAGCAGTACTGGGGACAGTAACGAGCAGTACTTC. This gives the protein CASSTGDSNEQYF.

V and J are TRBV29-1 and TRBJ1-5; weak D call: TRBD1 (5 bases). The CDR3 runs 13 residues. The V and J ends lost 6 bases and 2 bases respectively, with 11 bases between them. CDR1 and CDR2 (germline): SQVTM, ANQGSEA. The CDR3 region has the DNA TGCAGCGTGCAGTGGGGGGGCAATCAGCCCCAGCATTTT. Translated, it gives CSVQWGGNQPQHF.

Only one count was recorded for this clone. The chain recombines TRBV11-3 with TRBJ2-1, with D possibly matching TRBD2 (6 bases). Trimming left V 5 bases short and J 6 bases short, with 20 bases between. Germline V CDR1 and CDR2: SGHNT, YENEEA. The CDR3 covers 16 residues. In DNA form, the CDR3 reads TGTGCCAGCAGCCGTACCACTAGGCGGGGTGTCAATGAGCAGTTCTTC. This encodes CASSRTTRRGVNEQFF. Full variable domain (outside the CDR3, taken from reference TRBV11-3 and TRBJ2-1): EAGVVQSPRYKIIEKKQPVAFWCNPISGHNTLYWYLQNLGQGPELLIRYENEEAVDDSQLPKDRFSAERLKGVDSTLKIQPAELGDSAVYLCASSRTTRRGVNEQFFGPGTRLTVL.

The CDR3 nucleotides are TGTGCCAGCAGTTGGAGCACTTATGGCTACACCTTC. This translates into CASSWSTYGYTF. J is TRBJ1-2 and V is TRBV3-1 (or the pseudogene TRBV3-2), with D hard to call. The V gene's germline CDR1 is LGHDT and CDR2 YNNKEL (reference sequence). The CDR3 is 12 residues long. Trimming took 6 bases from V and 5 from J, leaving 10 bases between them.

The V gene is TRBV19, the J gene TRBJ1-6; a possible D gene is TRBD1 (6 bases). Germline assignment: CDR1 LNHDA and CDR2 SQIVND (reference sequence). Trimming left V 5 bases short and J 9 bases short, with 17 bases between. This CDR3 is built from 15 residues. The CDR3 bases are TGTGCCAGTAGTGCCAGGGGCGAGGCTGGTTCACCCCTCCACTTT. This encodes CASSARGEAGSPLHF. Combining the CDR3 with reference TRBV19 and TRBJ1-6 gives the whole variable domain DGGITQSPKYLFRKEGQNVTLSCEQNLNHDAMYWYRQDPGQGLRLIYYSQIVNDFQKGDIAEGYSVSREKKESFPLTVTSAQKNPTAFYLCASSARGEAGSPLHFGNGTRLTVT.

The CDR3 spells CATSREGDSQVDEQYF. CDR3 coding DNA: TGTGCCACCAGCAGAGAGGGCGATAGCCAGGTCGACGAGCAGTACTTC. The gene calls are TRBV15 and TRBJ2-7; D not resolved. Germline loops: CDR1 LNHNV, CDR2 YYDKDF (reference sequence). The CDR3 has 16 residues. The ends were cut back, 0 bases at V and 5 bases at J, with 17 bases in the middle.

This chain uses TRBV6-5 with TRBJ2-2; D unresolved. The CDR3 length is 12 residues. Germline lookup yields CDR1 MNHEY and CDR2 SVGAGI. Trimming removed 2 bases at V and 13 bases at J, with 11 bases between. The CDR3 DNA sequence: TGTGCCAGCAGTTACCAAGAGGCGTGGCTGTTTTTT. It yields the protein CASSYQEAWLFF.

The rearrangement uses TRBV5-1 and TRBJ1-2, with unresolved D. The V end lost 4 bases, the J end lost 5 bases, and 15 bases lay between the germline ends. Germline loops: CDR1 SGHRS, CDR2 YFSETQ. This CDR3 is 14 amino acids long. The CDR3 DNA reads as TGCGCCAGCAGCCCGGGGAGAGCAATATATGGCTACACCTTC. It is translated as CASSPGRAIYGYTF.